This TCR beta chain came from a study of blood T cell repertoires in COVID-19 (dated by TCRdb to about 2020). General notes on the study: Collaborator samples came from the United States, Italy and Spain and covered acute and convalescent phases of COVID-19. The material from the prospective study consisted of cDNA or gDNA derived from T cells, B-cell-depleted T cells, or PBMCs. Subjects who had been exposed to COVID-19, were actively infected with it, or had recovered from it provided the deeply sampled blood TCRbeta repertoires that made up the dataset. The repertoires were released in a freely available public database intended as a resource for research on the immune response to SARS-CoV-2. Samples came from the ongoing ImmuneRACE study (first 160 participants) plus 1,254 subjects from 6 global collaborators. Nearly every sample came with metadata listing a de-identified subject ID, COVID-19 status, age in years and sex. Where available, HLA class I and class II types were obtained from metadata supplied by the sample provider rather than from assay-based typing. Broader findings and caveats from the paper: How much clinical and demographic metadata was included differed by source and by participant, and the metadata was provided uncurated.

About this clone itself: The antigen this receptor binds is unknown. The input lacks base qualities; no much larger clone sits a single base away.

The immunoSEQ Assay, a bias-controlled multiplex PCR, was used to amplify TCRbeta CDR3 regions from genomic DNA. Per the source publication's procedure: The number of nucleated cells in each sample was estimated by amplification of reference gene primers within the assay. Sequence reads were collapsed and filtered to measure the absolute abundance of every unique TCRbeta CDR3 rearrangement. For each sample, productive Simpson clonality was calculated as the square root of Simpson's diversity index over productive rearrangements. This is the immuneACCESS table as TCRdb keeps it, with only in-frame sequences that have V and J called. A part of the clones is gone; compared with another copy, unresolved V genes explain less than half, and the rest is unexplained. That table is the source of V, J and clone size, and D and trimming were worked out from the DNA. The sample data list fewer than 70,000 clones, and 92% of these were observed just once. The top ten clonotypes cover 4.6% of the sample.

The collaborating institutions used their own protocols to collect whole blood in K2EDTA tubes. Collaborator samples were shipped for TCRbeta analysis as frozen whole blood, isolated PBMCs, or DNA extracted from either sample type. Taken from the germline V gene, the CDR1 and CDR2 loops are MGHRA and YSYEKL. There are 13 amino acids in the CDR3, from cysteine to phenylalanine inclusive. Only the CDR3 region is kept as DNA, spanning 39 bases read in frame from base 1. V loses 4 bases, J loses 1 base, and the germline ends lie 7 bases apart. Sequencing was performed on peripheral blood. This receptor was taken from a man aged 50-59 years with active COVID-19. This receptor chain uses TRBV4-1 and TRBJ1-2; no D gene call is confident. CDR3 region: CASSLRDNYGYTF. The DNA sequence is as follows: TGCGCCAGCAGCCTGCGGGATAACTATGGCTACACCTTC.